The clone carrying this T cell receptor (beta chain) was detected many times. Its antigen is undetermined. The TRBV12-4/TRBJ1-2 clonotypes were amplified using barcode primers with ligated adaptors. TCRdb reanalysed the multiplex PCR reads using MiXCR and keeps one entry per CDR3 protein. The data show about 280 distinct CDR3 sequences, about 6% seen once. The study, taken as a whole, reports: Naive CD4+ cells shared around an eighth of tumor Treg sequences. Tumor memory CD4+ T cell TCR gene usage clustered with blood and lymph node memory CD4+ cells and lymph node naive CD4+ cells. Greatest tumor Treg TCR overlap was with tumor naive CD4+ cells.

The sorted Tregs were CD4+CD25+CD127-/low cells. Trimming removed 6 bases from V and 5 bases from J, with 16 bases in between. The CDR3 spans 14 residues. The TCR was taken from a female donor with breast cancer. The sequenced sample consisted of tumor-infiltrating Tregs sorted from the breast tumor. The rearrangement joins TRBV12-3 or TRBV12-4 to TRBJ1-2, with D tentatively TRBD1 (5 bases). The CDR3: CASSLQGLRYGYTF. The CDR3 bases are TGTGCCAGCAGCCTTCAGGGACTGAGGTATGGCTACACCTTC.